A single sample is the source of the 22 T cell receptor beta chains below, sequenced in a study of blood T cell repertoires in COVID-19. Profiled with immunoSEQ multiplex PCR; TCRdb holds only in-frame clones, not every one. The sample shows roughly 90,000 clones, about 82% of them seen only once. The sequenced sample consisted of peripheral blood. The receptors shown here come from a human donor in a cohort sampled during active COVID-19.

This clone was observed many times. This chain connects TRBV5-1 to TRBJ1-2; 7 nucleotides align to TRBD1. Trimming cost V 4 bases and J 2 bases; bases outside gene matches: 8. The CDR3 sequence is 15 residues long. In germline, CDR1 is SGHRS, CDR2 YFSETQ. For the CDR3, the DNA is TGCGCCAGCAGCGGGGGGACAGTCCTCAACTATGGCTACACCTTC. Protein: CASSGGTVLNYGYTF.

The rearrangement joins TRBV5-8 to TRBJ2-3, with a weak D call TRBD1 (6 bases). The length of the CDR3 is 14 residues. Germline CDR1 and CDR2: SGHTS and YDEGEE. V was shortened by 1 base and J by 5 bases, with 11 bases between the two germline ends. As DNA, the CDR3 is TGTGCCAGCAGCTTGAACTGGGACAAAGATACGCAGTATTTT. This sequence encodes CASSLNWDKDTQYF.

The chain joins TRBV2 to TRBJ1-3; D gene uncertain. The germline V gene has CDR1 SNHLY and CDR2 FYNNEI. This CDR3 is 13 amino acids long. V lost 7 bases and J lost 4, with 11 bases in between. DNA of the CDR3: TGTGCCAGCAAGCGGGGTTCGGGAAACACCATATATTTT. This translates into CASKRGSGNTIYF.

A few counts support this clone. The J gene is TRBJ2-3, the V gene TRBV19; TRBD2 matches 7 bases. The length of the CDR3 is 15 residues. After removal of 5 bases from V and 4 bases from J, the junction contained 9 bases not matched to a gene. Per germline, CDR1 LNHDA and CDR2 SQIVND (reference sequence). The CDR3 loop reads CASSWGGGVSDTQYF. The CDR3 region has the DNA TGTGCCAGTAGTTGGGGGGGAGGGGTTTCAGATACGCAGTATTTT.

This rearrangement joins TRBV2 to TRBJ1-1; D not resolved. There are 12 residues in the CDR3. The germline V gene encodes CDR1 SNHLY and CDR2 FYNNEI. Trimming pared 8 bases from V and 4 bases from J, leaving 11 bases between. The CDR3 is CASGLGSTEAFF. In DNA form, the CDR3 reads TGTGCCAGCGGCCTCGGGAGCACTGAAGCTTTCTTT.

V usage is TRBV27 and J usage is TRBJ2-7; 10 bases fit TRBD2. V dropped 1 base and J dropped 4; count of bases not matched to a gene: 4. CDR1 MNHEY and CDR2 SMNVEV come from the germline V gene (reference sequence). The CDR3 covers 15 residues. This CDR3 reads CASSLFPSGSYEQYF. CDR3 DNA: TGTGCCAGCAGTTTATTCCCTAGCGGGAGTTACGAGCAGTACTTC.

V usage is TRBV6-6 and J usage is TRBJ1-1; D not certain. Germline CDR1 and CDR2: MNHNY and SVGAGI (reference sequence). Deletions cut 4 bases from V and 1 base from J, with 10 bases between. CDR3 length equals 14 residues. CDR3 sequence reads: CASSWERGNTEAFF. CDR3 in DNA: TGTGCCAGCAGTTGGGAGAGAGGGAACACTGAAGCTTTCTTT.

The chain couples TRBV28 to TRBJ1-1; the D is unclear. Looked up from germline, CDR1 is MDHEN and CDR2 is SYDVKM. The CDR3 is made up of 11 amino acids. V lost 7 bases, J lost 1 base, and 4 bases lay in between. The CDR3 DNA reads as TGTGCCAGCAACGGGAACACTGAAGCTTTCTTT. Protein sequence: CASNGNTEAFF.

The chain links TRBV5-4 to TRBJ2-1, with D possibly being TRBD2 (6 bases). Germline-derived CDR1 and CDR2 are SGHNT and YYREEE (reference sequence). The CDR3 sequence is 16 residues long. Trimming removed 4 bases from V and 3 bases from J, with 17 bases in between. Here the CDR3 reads CASSAFASGDYNEQFF. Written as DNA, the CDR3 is TGTGCCAGCAGCGCCTTCGCGTCGGGAGACTACAATGAGCAGTTCTTC.

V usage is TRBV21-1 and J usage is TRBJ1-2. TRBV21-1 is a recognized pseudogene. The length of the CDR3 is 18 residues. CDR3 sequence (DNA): TGTGCCAGCAGCACCCAAATCTTCTGGGACTCCTGGGGCTATGGCTACACCTTC. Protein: CASSTQIFWDSWGYGYTF.

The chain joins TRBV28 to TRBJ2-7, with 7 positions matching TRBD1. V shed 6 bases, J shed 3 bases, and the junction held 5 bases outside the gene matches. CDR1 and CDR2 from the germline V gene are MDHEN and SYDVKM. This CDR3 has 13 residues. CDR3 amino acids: CASSTRDSYEQYF. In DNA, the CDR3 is TGTGCCAGCAGCACCCGGGACAGCTACGAGCAGTACTTC.

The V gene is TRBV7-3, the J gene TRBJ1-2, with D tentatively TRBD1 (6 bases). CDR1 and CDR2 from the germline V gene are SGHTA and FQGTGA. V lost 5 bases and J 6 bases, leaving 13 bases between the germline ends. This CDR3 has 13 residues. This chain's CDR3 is CASSLQGFDGYTF. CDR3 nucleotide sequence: TGTGCCAGCAGCCTACAGGGATTCGATGGCTACACCTTC.

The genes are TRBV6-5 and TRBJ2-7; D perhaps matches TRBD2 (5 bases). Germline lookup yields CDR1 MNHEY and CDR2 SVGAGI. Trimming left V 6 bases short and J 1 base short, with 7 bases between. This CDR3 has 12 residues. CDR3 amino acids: CASSRDSYEQYF. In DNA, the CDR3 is TGTGCCAGCAGCCGGGATTCCTACGAGCAGTACTTC.

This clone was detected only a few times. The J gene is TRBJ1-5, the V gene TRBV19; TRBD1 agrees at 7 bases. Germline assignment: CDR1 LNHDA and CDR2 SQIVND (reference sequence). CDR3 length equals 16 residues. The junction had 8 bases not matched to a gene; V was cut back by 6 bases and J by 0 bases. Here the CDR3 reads CASSLTGWGSNQPQHF. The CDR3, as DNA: TGTGCCAGTAGCCTGACAGGGTGGGGTAGCAATCAGCCCCAGCATTTT.

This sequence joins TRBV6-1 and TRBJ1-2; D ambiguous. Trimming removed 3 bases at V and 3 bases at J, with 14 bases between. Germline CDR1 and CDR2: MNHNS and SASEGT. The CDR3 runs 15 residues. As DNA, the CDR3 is TGTGCCAGCAGTGATACAGCAAAGGTCCACTATGGCTACACCTTC. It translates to CASSDTAKVHYGYTF.

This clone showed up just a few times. This CDR3 reads CASSIGGGLAGGTGELFF. Here the CDR3 DNA reads TGTGCCAGTAGTATAGGAGGGGGACTAGCGGGCGGCACCGGGGAGCTGTTTTTT. The gene calls are TRBV19 and TRBJ2-2; 12 bases are shared with TRBD2. Germline lookup yields CDR1 LNHDA and CDR2 SQIVND (reference sequence). Trimming cost V 1 base and J 4 bases; bases outside gene matches: 7. The CDR3 has 18 residues.

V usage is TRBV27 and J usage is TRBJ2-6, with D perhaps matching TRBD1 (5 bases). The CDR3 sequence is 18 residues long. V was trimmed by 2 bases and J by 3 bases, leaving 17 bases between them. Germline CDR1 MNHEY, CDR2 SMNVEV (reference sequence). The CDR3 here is CASSLTSGPMGGANVLTF. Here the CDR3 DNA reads TGTGCCAGCAGTTTAACATCAGGGCCGATGGGTGGGGCCAACGTCCTGACTTTC. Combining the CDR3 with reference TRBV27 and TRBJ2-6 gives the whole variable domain EAQVTQNPRYLITVTGKKLTVTCSQNMNHEYMSWYRQDPGLGLRQIYYSMNVEVTDKGDVPEGYKVSRKEKRNFPLILESPSPNQTSLYFCASSLTSGPMGGANVLTFGAGSRLTVL.

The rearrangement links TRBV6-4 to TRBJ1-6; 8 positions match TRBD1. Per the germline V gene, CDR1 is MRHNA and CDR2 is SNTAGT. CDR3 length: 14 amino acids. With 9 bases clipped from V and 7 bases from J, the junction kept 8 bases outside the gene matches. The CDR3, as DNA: TGTGCCAGTCCGGACAGGGTAGACAATTCACCCCTCCACTTT. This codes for CASPDRVDNSPLHF.

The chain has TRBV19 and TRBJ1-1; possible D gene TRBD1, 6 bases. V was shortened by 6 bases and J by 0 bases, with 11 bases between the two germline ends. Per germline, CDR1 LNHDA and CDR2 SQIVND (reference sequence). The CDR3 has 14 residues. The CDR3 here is CASSSDRLNTEAFF. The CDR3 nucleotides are TGTGCCAGTAGCTCCGACAGGTTGAACACTGAAGCTTTCTTT.

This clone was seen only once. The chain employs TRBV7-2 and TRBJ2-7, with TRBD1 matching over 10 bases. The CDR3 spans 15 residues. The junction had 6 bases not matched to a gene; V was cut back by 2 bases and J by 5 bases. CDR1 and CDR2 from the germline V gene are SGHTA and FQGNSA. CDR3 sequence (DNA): TGTGCCAGCAGCTTAACGGGACAGGGGACCGACGAGCAGTACTTC. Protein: CASSLTGQGTDEQYF.

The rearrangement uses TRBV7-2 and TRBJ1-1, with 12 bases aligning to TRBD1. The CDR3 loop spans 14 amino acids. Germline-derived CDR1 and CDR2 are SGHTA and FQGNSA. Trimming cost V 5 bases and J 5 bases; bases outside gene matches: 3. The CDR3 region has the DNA TGTGCCAGCAGCAGGGACAGGGGGCTGACTGAAGCTTTCTTT. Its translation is CASSRDRGLTEAFF.

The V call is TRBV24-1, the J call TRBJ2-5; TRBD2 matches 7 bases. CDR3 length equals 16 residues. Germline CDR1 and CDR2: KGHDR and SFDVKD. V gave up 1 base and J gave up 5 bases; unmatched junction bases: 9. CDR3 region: CATSDFSSGNEETQYF. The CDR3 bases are TGTGCCACCAGTGATTTCTCCAGCGGGAATGAGGAGACCCAGTACTTC.